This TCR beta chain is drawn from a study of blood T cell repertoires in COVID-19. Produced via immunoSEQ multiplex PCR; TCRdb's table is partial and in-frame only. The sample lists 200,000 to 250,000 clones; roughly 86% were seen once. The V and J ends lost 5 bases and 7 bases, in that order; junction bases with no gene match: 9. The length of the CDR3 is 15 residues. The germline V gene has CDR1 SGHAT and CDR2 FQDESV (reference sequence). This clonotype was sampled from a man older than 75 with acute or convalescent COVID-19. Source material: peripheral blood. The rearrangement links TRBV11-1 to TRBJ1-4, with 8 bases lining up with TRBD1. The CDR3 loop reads CASSHGQGGSEKLFF. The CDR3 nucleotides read TGTGCCAGCAGCCACGGACAGGGAGGCAGTGAAAAACTGTTTTTT.